Listed below are T cell receptor beta chains from one sample, sequenced in a study of radiation and T cells in renal cell carcinoma. Profiled with immunoSEQ multiplex PCR; TCRdb holds only in-frame clones, not every one. The sample has roughly 120,000 clones; 81% are singletons. The specimen was blood, collected from a patient whose treatment included radiotherapy and nephrectomy. These receptors all stem from a woman in her sixties or seventies with renal cell carcinoma. Each CDR3 is given with its conserved first and last residue. Fields, in order: clone size, J gene, V gene, CDR3 protein. The listing skips clone size in some rows; elsewhere it reads once, few, many or a size class.

clone_size: .; j_call: TRBJ2-1; v_call: TRBV7-9; cdr3_aa: CASSRSRGGAWEQFF
clone_size: .; j_call: TRBJ1-2; v_call: TRBV28; cdr3_aa: CASSPIGQVYGYTF
clone_size: .; j_call: TRBJ1-2; v_call: TRBV5-1; cdr3_aa: CASSGQGAGYGYTF
clone_size: .; j_call: TRBJ2-2; v_call: TRBV5-6; cdr3_aa: CASSRGQGASAGELFF
clone_size: .; j_call: TRBJ1-1; v_call: TRBV2; cdr3_aa: CASSEDVAVIPEAFF
clone_size: .; j_call: TRBJ1-1; v_call: TRBV7-9; cdr3_aa: CASSLEALNTEAFF
clone_size: .; j_call: TRBJ2-3; v_call: TRBV4-2; cdr3_aa: CASSQDPLAGGHTQYF
clone_size: .; j_call: TRBJ2-3; v_call: TRBV4-3; cdr3_aa: CASSSQAGRTDTQYF
clone_size: .; j_call: TRBJ2-1; v_call: TRBV30; cdr3_aa: CACTLGSYNEQFF
clone_size: .; j_call: TRBJ1-1; v_call: TRBV5-1; cdr3_aa: CASSLASGTEAFF
clone_size: .; j_call: TRBJ2-1; v_call: TRBV9; cdr3_aa: CASSVDPSGSFNEQFF
clone_size: .; j_call: TRBJ1-6; v_call: TRBV5-1; cdr3_aa: CASRRDSLNSPLHF
clone_size: few; j_call: TRBJ2-5; v_call: TRBV20-1; cdr3_aa: CSALDRETQYF
clone_size: once; j_call: TRBJ2-1; v_call: TRBV7-8; cdr3_aa: CASSLVSGMTGNEQFF
clone_size: .; j_call: TRBJ1-2; v_call: TRBV4-1; cdr3_aa: CASSRGQGLKNYGYTF
clone_size: once; j_call: TRBJ1-2; v_call: TRBV18; cdr3_aa: CASSLRDSTFYGYTF
clone_size: .; j_call: TRBJ2-7; v_call: TRBV28; cdr3_aa: CAIIKQGINEQYF
clone_size: once; j_call: TRBJ2-1; v_call: TRBV7-9; cdr3_aa: CASGGYEQFF
clone_size: once; j_call: TRBJ2-3; v_call: TRBV7-3; cdr3_aa: CASTLYGGSTDTQYF
clone_size: once; j_call: TRBJ2-3; v_call: TRBV28; cdr3_aa: CATEVDHVDTQYF
clone_size: .; j_call: TRBJ2-1; v_call: TRBV10-3; cdr3_aa: CAILTSGGSHNEQFF
clone_size: .; j_call: TRBJ2-7; v_call: TRBV27; cdr3_aa: CASSPFGYGSSYEQYF
clone_size: many; j_call: TRBJ1-1; v_call: TRBV9; cdr3_aa: CASSPLRAEAFF
clone_size: .; j_call: TRBJ2-7; v_call: TRBV9; cdr3_aa: CASSVSGASYEQYF
clone_size: .; j_call: TRBJ2-2; v_call: TRBV27; cdr3_aa: CASSSISGTGGTGELFF
clone_size: .; j_call: TRBJ2-1; v_call: TRBV7-2; cdr3_aa: CASSSGLVNEQFF
clone_size: .; j_call: TRBJ2-7; v_call: TRBV6-1; cdr3_aa: CASRAGTSSYEQYF
clone_size: .; j_call: TRBJ1-1; v_call: TRBV6-6; cdr3_aa: CASSLRSMNTEAFF
clone_size: few; j_call: TRBJ1-1; v_call: TRBV28; cdr3_aa: CASRTQNTEAFF
clone_size: once; j_call: TRBJ2-1; v_call: TRBV10-3; cdr3_aa: CAISGGTDEQFF
clone_size: once; j_call: TRBJ1-1; v_call: TRBV27; cdr3_aa: CASSFADRDPEAFF
clone_size: .; j_call: TRBJ1-5; v_call: TRBV19; cdr3_aa: CASSARQGAQPQHF
clone_size: .; j_call: TRBJ2-3; v_call: TRBV19; cdr3_aa: CASSMTRRTDTQYF
clone_size: .; j_call: TRBJ1-3; v_call: TRBV28; cdr3_aa: CASSLRTGPSGNTIYF
clone_size: .; j_call: TRBJ2-7; v_call: TRBV28; cdr3_aa: CASTRSYPYEQYF
clone_size: few; j_call: TRBJ1-2; v_call: TRBV7-2; cdr3_aa: CASSLGTEYGYTF
clone_size: once; j_call: TRBJ1-4; v_call: TRBV2; cdr3_aa: CASSWTGVEGEKLFF
clone_size: .; j_call: TRBJ2-3; v_call: TRBV7-2; cdr3_aa: CASSPDGRTDTQYF
clone_size: .; j_call: TRBJ2-7; v_call: TRBV7-9; cdr3_aa: CASSSRVAGDEQYF
clone_size: .; j_call: TRBJ1-2; v_call: TRBV5-1; cdr3_aa: CASSLGPPGRTTNYGYTF
clone_size: .; j_call: TRBJ1-5; v_call: TRBV30; cdr3_aa: CAWSMFSGKGNQPQHF
clone_size: .; j_call: TRBJ1-4; v_call: TRBV28; cdr3_aa: CASSPDSNEKLFF
clone_size: .; j_call: TRBJ2-5; v_call: TRBV5-6; cdr3_aa: CASSHRDQETQYF
clone_size: .; j_call: TRBJ2-7; v_call: TRBV15; cdr3_aa: CATSRDRPYEQYF
clone_size: .; j_call: TRBJ1-2; v_call: TRBV18; cdr3_aa: CASSPQELYGYTF
clone_size: .; j_call: TRBJ1-2; v_call: TRBV28; cdr3_aa: CASSSPGQGYGYTF
clone_size: .; j_call: TRBJ1-1; v_call: TRBV9; cdr3_aa: CASSAESTGVTEAFF
clone_size: .; j_call: TRBJ2-2; v_call: TRBV7-8; cdr3_aa: CASSPSLRESTGELFF
clone_size: .; j_call: TRBJ1-4; v_call: TRBV15; cdr3_aa: CATGTGNNEKLFF
clone_size: .; j_call: TRBJ1-5; v_call: TRBV6-1; cdr3_aa: CASRPGGLNQPQHF
clone_size: .; j_call: TRBJ1-1; v_call: TRBV2; cdr3_aa: CASRKQGDGTEAFF
clone_size: .; j_call: TRBJ1-2; v_call: TRBV28; cdr3_aa: CASSLVGRSTGYTF
clone_size: few; j_call: TRBJ1-1; v_call: TRBV9; cdr3_aa: CASSERWDTEAFF
clone_size: .; j_call: TRBJ2-7; v_call: TRBV7-9; cdr3_aa: CASSEAGAVVYEQYF
clone_size: .; j_call: TRBJ1-1; v_call: TRBV29-1; cdr3_aa: CSPWENTEAFF
clone_size: .; j_call: TRBJ2-1; v_call: TRBV9; cdr3_aa: CASSVGGPSEQFF
clone_size: .; j_call: TRBJ2-3; v_call: TRBV7-9; cdr3_aa: CASGQTNTDTQYF
clone_size: .; j_call: TRBJ1-5; v_call: TRBV28; cdr3_aa: CASSPPDRTVPYSNQPQHF
clone_size: once; j_call: TRBJ2-3; v_call: TRBV11-1; cdr3_aa: CASSLGTSSTDTQYF